This TCR beta chain was identified in a study of OX40 agonist ivuxolimab in advanced cancers. For the study at large: Ivuxolimab is an agonistic anti-OX40 (CD134) antibody, and patients were treated with it. Each dose-escalation patient presented with hepatocellular carcinoma, melanoma, renal cell or head and neck cancer.

Generated by immunoSEQ multiplex PCR, the TCRdb table keeps only in-frame clones and is missing some. Here the sample spans approximately 45,000 clones, roughly 82% being singletons. Germline CDR1 reads SGDLS; CDR2 reads YYNGEE. This CDR3 has 15 residues. Trimming removed 3 bases at V and 5 bases at J, with 17 bases between. Patients were ineligible given autoimmune disease history or systemic immunosuppression. The source is an adult with an advanced solid tumor such as melanoma, head and neck, liver or kidney cancer. Material: CD4+ or CD8+ T cells sorted from blood, obtained in a trial of the OX40 agonist ivuxolimab. The gene calls are TRBV9 and TRBJ2-5; D is perhaps TRBD1 (6 bases). CDR3 coding DNA: TGTGCCAGCAGCGCCTCAGGGGTTGTTCTGGAGACCCAGTACTTC. Translating it yields CASSASGVVLETQYF.